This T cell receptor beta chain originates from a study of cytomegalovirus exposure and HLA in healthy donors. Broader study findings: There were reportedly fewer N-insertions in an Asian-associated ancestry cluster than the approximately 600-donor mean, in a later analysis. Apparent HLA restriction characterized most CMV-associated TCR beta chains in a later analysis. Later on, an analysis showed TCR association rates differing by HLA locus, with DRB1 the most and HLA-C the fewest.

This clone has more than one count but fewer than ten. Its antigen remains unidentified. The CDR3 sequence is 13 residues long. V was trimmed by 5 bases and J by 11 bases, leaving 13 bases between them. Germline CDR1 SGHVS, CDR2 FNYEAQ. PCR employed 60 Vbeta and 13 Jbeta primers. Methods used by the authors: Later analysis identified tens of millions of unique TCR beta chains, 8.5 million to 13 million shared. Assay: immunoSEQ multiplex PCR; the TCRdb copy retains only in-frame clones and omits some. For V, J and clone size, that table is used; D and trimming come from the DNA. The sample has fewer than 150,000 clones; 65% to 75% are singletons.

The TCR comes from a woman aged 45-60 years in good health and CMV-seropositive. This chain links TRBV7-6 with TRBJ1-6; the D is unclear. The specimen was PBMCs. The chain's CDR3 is CASSLNPGTPLHF. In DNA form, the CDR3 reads TGTGCCAGCAGCCTTAACCCCGGGACACCCCTCCACTTT.